Given below is one T cell receptor beta chain in context. No cognate antigen has been identified for it. Base qualities are not provided; no much larger clone lies one nucleotide away. The data are from a study of blood T cells in healthy people across ages (dated by TCRdb to between 2015 and 2017). Background for the entire study: In model experiments, template switching captured about one uniquely barcoded TCR beta cDNA molecule for every two T cells. To avoid experimental bias, donors of different ages were randomly spread across the sequencing lanes. Age-related changes in TCR beta repertoire diversity were measured in the study by deep sequencing normalized with unique cDNA molecular identifiers. Two additional independent replicas of 1 million unique cDNA reads from the same blood draw were analyzed for two donors (one aged 18 to 29 and one aged 80 or older). The donors were split into four age groups: young (average around 15 years), middle-aged (around 40), aged (roughly 60) and long-lived (approximately 89).

To prepare the library, 5' RACE was applied. TCRdb names Illumina HiSeq 2500 as the instrument used. A second PCR of roughly 7 to 11 cycles was performed with a sample-barcoded 5' primer and a J-beta primer mix. A template-switch 5' adaptor carrying 12 random nucleotides introduced a unique molecular identifier onto each TCR beta cDNA molecule. Each sample yielded at least 3 million CDR3-containing paired-end reads. First-strand cDNA synthesis was performed from all RNA using the Mint cDNA synthesis kit, with priming by a TRBC-specific oligonucleotide. Following uracil-DNA glycosylase treatment, a first 18-cycle PCR with universal primers M1SS and BC2_uni_R was performed on all cDNA. The source study handled its data this way. Normalization of each sample was performed by random selection of 1 million high-quality reads, each carrying a distinct molecular identifier. Reads sharing molecular identifiers were discarded rather than binned into consensus sequences. MiTCR, set to a Q25 quality threshold and the strictest error-elimination algorithm, was used for CDR3 identification, clonotype clustering and error correction. A nonparametric unseen species model with Euler transformation was used to estimate a lower bound on total TCR beta diversity. TCRdb reworked the public reads: Q25 trimming with fastp, MiXCR clone assembly, productive beta chains retained. Each CDR3 protein gets just one entry, which takes the most common genes and DNA from the rows behind it. TCRdb, rather than the study authors, made the V and J calls. Recorded for this sample are fewer than 1 million distinct CDR3 sequences; more than 40% of them occurred a single time. The top ten clones comprise about a fifth of the sample.

Relative to germline, V is missing 6 bases and J is missing 3 bases, with 3 bases of the junction outside any gene match. The CDR3 has 13 amino acids, counting the end cysteine and phenylalanine. Only the CDR3 region is kept as DNA, spanning 39 bases read in frame from base 1. What the research found in general, with its limitations: Estimates of total diversity based on one million sequenced T cells were regarded as lower bounds and as underestimates. As age increased, observed TCR beta diversity per million T cells dropped in a roughly linear way, and a significant reduction was already evident by age 40. The long-lived group showed more naive CD4+ T cells, fewer expanded clones and increased TCR diversity than the aged group, suggesting age selection. Since profiling was done on bulk unsorted PBMCs, naive and antigen-experienced compartments could not be conclusively compared. Because donor CMV infection status was unknown, age-related changes in expanded clonotypes were potentially confounded. The percentage of naive T cells measured by flow cytometry correlated strongly with observed TCR beta diversity.

The roughly 39 donors, aged roughly 6 to 95 years, were systemically healthy Caucasian individuals from Russia. Each donor gave about 10 milliliters of peripheral blood, drawn into EDTA-treated Vacutainer tubes. Ficoll-Paque density-gradient centrifugation was used to isolate PBMCs, with at least 6 million per sample. Total RNA, at least 6 micrograms per sample, was extracted from PBMCs with Trizol reagent. For every donor, flow cytometry on a PBMC aliquot measured the percentage of naive CD45RAhigh/CD27high T cells. Material: blood. This sequence uses TRBV12-3 or TRBV12-4 and TRBJ1-1; TRBD1 matches 8 bases in the middle. This receptor was identified in a man in his sixties in good health. CDR3 loop: CASRGQDYTEAFF. Here is the DNA: TGTGCCAGCAGGGGACAGGACTACACTGAAGCTTTCTTT.